This TCR beta chain was found in a study of response to subunit inactivated influenza vaccine. TCRdb re-derived calls from the RT-PCR reads in MiXCR, one entry per CDR3 protein. Among 150,000 to 200,000 distinct CDR3 sequences, about an eighth were seen once, and the ten largest hold around 28%. This clonotype was seen a handful of times. Trimming removed 4 bases from V and 3 bases from J; junction bases left unmatched: 4. The CDR3 sequence is 14 residues long. Germline CDR1 reads LGHDT; CDR2 reads YNNKEL (reference sequence). A further study also used this sample, focusing on T cells expressing NK-cell markers. That paper states: UMI-tagged 5'RACE template switching yielded the TCR beta cDNA. For several experiments, T cell sorting was restricted to the alpha-beta TCR population by means of an anti-gamma-delta TCR antibody.

The genes are TRBV3-1 and TRBJ2-7, with 9 bases aligning to TRBD1. This sample comprised CD8+ T cells sorted from PBMCs, obtained less than 13 days after vaccination. This sequence originates from a man aged 45-65 years who received an inactivated influenza vaccine. The CDR3 sequence is CASSRGQGSYEQYF. The DNA of the CDR3 is TGTGCCAGCAGCCGAGGACAGGGGAGCTACGAGCAGTACTTC.